The 2 T cell receptor beta chains in this list originate from one sample, sequenced in a study of T cell changes during pregnancy in multiple sclerosis. Only in-frame clones appear in the TCRdb table, and some are missing; sequencing was by immunoSEQ multiplex PCR. The sample has approximately 9,100 clones, 80% to 90% seen once. Sequencing used CD8+ T cells from peripheral blood mononuclear cells, obtained in the first trimester of pregnancy. These receptors all stem from a female donor in good health, enrolled as a control in a pregnancy study.

The CDR3 DNA reads TGTGCCAGCAGCCGTGGCGGATCCAGCTCCTACAATGAGCAGTTCTTC. This gives the protein CASSRGGSSSYNEQFF. The chain joins TRBV9 to TRBJ2-1; D unresolved. Germline lookup yields CDR1 SGDLS and CDR2 YYNGEE. CDR3 length: 16 residues. V lost 4 bases and J lost 0, with 14 bases in between.

This rearrangement joins TRBV11-3 to TRBJ1-2; 9 positions agree with TRBD1. V lost 2 bases and J lost 8; bases outside the gene matches: 15. CDR3 length equals 17 residues. Per the germline V gene, CDR1 is SGHNT and CDR2 is YENEEA. The CDR3: CASSLNRGLLWLGGYTF. The CDR3 DNA reads TGTGCCAGCAGCTTAAACAGGGGGCTACTCTGGCTTGGGGGCTACACCTTC.